Each of the 4 T cell receptor beta chains below was sequenced from the same sample in a study of cytomegalovirus exposure and HLA in healthy donors. Primers for the PCR totalled 60 Vbeta and 13 Jbeta. Some clones are missing from TCRdb's copy, which holds only in-frame ones; the method was immunoSEQ multiplex PCR. The sample lists fewer than 200,000 clones, roughly 80% seen once, with roughly 3.5% in the top ten. The sequencing sample was made of PBMCs. These TCRs come from a man aged 25 to 40 in good health and CMV-seropositive.

The J gene is TRBJ2-5, the V gene TRBV7-9; TRBD1 matches 7 bases. V trimming: 3 bases; J trimming: 5 bases; junction bases outside the gene matches: 12. CDR1 is SEHNR, CDR2 FQNEAQ, per germline (reference sequence). The length of the CDR3 is 16 residues. The CDR3 DNA is TGTGCCAGCAGCTTCCAGACAGGGCCAAGCAGGGAGACCCAGTACTTC. Residues: CASSFQTGPSRETQYF.

The chain is built from TRBV6-5 and TRBJ1-3; no clear D gene. With 6 bases removed from V and 2 bases from J, the gap between germline ends came to 11 bases. The CDR3 has 14 residues. CDR1 and CDR2 from the germline V gene are MNHEY and SVGAGI. The DNA for the CDR3 is TGTGCCAGCAGGAAACTCGGGGCTGGAAACACCATATATTTT. It is translated as CASRKLGAGNTIYF.

The V call is TRBV9, the J call TRBJ2-1, with 9 bases that match TRBD2. There are 14 residues in the CDR3. V was pared by 4 bases and J by 6 bases, with 5 bases of the junction left unmatched. Germline lookup yields CDR1 SGDLS and CDR2 YYNGEE. The chain's CDR3 is CASSFGLAFNEQFF. CDR3 bases: TGTGCCAGCAGCTTCGGACTAGCGTTCAATGAGCAGTTCTTC.

The V gene is TRBV29-1, the J gene TRBJ1-5; TRBD1 aligns across 7 bases. The CDR3 spans 14 residues. Germline V gene lookup returns CDR1 SQVTM and CDR2 ANQGSEA. The V and J ends lost 4 bases and 2 bases, in that order; junction bases with no gene match: 5. Written as DNA, the CDR3 is TGCAGCGTTGGGACAGGCGTGGGCAATCAGCCCCAGCATTTT. Its translation is CSVGTGVGNQPQHF.